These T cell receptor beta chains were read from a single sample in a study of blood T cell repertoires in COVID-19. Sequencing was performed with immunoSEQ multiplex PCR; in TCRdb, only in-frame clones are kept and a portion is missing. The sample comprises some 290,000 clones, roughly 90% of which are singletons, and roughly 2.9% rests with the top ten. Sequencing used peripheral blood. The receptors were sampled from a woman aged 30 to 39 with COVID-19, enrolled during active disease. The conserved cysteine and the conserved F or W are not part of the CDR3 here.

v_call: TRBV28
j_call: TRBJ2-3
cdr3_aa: ASSGLLFTDTQY

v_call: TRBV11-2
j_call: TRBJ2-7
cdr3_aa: ASSLTSGGEQY

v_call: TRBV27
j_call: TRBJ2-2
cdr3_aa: ASSLSLAGAYTGELF

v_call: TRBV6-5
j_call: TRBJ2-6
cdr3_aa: ASTRTGSGANVLT

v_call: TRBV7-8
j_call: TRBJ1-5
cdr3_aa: ASSFAGEQPQH

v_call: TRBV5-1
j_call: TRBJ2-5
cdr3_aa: ASSFSSTSGLGETQY

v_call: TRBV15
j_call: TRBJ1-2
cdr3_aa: ATSRGEGSYGYT

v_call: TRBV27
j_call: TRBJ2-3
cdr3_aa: ASADRGLGDTQY

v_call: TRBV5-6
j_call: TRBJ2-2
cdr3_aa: ASRRTSGSVGELF

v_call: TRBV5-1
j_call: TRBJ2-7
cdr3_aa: ASSKTGGDEQY

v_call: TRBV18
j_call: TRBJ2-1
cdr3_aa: ASSPLVGAGNEQF

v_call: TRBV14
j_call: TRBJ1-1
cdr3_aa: ASSPLVDTEAF

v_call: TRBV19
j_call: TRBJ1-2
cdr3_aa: ASSMLQYGYT

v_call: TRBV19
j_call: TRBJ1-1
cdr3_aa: ASSYIVTGLTNTEAF

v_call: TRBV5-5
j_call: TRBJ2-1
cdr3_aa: ASSLAASGYNEQF

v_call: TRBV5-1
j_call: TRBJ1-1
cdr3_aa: ASSVRGRDTEAF

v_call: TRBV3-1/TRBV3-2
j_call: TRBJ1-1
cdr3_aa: ASSQDGRDGGAF

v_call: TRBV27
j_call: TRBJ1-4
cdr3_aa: ASSFRGGEKLF

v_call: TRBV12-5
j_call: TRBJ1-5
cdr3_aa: ASASGQPGEPQH

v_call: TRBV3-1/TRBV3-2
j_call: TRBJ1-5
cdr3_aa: ASSQGGGHQPQH

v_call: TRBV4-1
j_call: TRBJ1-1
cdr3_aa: ASSPRQGHTEAF

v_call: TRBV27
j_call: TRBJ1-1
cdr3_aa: ASRWTGMGTEAF

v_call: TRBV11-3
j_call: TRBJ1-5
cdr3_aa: ASSPGEPQH

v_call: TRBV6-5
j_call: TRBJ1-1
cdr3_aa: ATTDGRGGEAF

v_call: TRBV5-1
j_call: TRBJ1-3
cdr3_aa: ASSTTGTPFSGNTIY

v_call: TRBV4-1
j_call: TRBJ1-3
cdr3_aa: ASSQDLRGGNTIY

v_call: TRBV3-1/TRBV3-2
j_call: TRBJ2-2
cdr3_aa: ASSFIAGDSPTGELF

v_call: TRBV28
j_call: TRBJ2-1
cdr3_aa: ASSLEGLAGDEQF

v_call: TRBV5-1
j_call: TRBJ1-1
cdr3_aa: ASRVGGNTEAF

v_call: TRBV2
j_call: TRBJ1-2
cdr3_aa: ASGRTGDNGYT

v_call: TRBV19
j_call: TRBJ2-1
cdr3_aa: ASSMSGKTNEQF

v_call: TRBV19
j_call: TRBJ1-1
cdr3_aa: ASKAAVGGTEAF

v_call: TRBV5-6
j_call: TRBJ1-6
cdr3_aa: ASSLRGYNSPLH

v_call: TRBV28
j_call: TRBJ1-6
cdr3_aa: ASSSGTGYISPLH

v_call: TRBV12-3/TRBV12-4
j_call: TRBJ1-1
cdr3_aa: ASRKGANAF

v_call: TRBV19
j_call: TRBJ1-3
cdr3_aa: ASSIQAPSGNTIY

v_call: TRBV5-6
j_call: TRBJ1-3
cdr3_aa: ASSFENSGNTIY

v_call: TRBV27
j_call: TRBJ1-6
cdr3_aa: ASMAQPNSPLH

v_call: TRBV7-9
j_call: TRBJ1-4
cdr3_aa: ASSLGQVNEKLF

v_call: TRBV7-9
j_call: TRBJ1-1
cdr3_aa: ASSFLAGNTEAF

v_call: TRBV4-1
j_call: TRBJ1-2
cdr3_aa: ASSQMGQLVYGYT

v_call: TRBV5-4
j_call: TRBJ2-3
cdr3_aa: ASSSPGLAGEADTQY

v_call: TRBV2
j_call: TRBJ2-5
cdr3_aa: ASSESTGQSETQY

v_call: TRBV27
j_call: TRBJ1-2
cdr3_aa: ASSLSPGQGKANYGYT

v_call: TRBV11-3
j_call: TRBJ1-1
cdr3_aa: ASSLFGESTEAF

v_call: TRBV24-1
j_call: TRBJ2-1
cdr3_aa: ATSDPQREGHEQF

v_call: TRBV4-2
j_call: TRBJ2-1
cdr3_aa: ASSQSPGGSILYNEQF

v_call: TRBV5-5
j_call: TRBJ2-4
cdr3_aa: ASSLAGRGNIQY

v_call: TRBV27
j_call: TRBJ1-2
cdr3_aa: ASTRTGGLYGYT

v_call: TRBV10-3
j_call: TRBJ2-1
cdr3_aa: AISRGLAGAGEQF

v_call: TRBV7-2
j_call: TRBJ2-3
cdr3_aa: ASSTRTSGRVDTQY

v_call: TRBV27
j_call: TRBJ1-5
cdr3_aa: ASSSLTGMGYQPQH